This T cell receptor (beta chain) was found in a study of radiotherapy plus CTLA-4 blockade in lung cancer. The protocol was immunoSEQ multiplex PCR, while the TCRdb copy is restricted to in-frame clones and leaves out a portion. Altogether approximately 12,000 clones are present, about 81% being singletons, with the ten largest covering around 28%. V shed 4 bases, J shed 8 bases, and the junction held 11 bases outside the gene matches. CDR1 SGHDN and CDR2 FVKESK come from the germline V gene. The CDR3 extends over 15 amino acids. The sequenced sample was peripheral blood, obtained from a patient treated with radiotherapy plus ipilimumab. The V gene is TRBV14, the J gene TRBJ1-2; TRBD1 aligns across 9 bases. The clonotype comes from a human donor with non-small cell lung cancer that progressed on radiotherapy plus ipilimumab. CDR3 residues: CASSPGTGFFWGYTF. The CDR3 coding sequence is TGTGCCAGCAGCCCCGGGACAGGGTTTTTTTGGGGCTACACCTTC.